This is a list of T cell receptor beta chains from one sample in a study of beta chain features in type 1 diabetes. The table came from immunoSEQ multiplex PCR; TCRdb's copy has only in-frame clones and leaves some out. The sample yields about 180,000 clones, approximately 13% seen once. The specimen was central memory CD4+ T cells from blood. These receptors originate from a woman between 18 and 29 years old in good health. Both conserved end residues are part of each CDR3. The D gene is left open where the match is weak. A row's size may be missing; if present it is once, few, many or a size class.

clone size	V gene	J gene	D gene	CDR3 DNA	CDR3 protein
NA	TRBV29-1	TRBJ2-2	NA	TGCAGCGTTGCGCGTGGCACCGGGGAGCTGTTTTTT	CSVARGTGELFF
NA	TRBV27	TRBJ1-1	TRBD1	TGTGCCAGCAGGAACGGACAGGGGACTGAAGCTTTCTTT	CASRNGQGTEAFF
NA	TRBV4-2	TRBJ2-3	TRBD2	TGTGCCAGCAGCCCAGGGACTAGCTTAGATACGCAGTATTTT	CASSPGTSLDTQYF
few	TRBV28	TRBJ2-5	TRBD1	TGTGCCAGCAGCTGGACAGGGGGAGTGAAGACCCAGTACTTC	CASSWTGGVKTQYF
NA	TRBV29-1	TRBJ2-6	NA	TGCAGCGTTGGGCACTCTGGGGCCAACGTCCTGACTTTC	CSVGHSGANVLTF
few	TRBV18	TRBJ1-1	NA	TGTGCCAGCTCACTCCGGGAGGACACTGAAGCTTTCTTT	CASSLREDTEAFF
few	TRBV21-1	TRBJ2-2	NA	TGTGCCAGCAGCAAAGAATCCGGGACAGGGTTCAACACCGGGGAGCTGTTTTTT	CASSKESGTGFNTGELFF
few	TRBV29-1	TRBJ1-2	NA	TGCAGCGTTGAGTCTACTGGCTATGGCTACACCTTC	CSVESTGYGYTF
NA	TRBV18	TRBJ2-3	TRBD2	TGTGCCAGCTACAGCGGGAGAGGTTTGGATACGCAGTATTTT	CASYSGRGLDTQYF
NA	TRBV5-1	TRBJ1-1	NA	TGCGCCAGCACCGCACAGACATCAAACACTGAAGCTTTCTTT	CASTAQTSNTEAFF
NA	TRBV9	TRBJ2-2	NA	TGTGCCAGCAGCGTAAGGCGGGAGAACACCGGGGAGCTGTTTTTT	CASSVRRENTGELFF
NA	TRBV18	TRBJ1-1	NA	TGTGCCAGCTCACCACCCCGGACAGCAGTTGAAGCTTTCTTT	CASSPPRTAVEAFF
few	TRBV7-2	TRBJ2-5	TRBD2	TGTGCCAGCAGCCCCCCGGGGAGGGCCGAAGAGACCCAGTACTTC	CASSPPGRAEETQYF
few	TRBV5-1	TRBJ2-1	TRBD1	TGCGCCAGCAGCCCCCGGGACAGGGGCAATGAGCAGTTCTTC	CASSPRDRGNEQFF
NA	TRBV29-1	TRBJ1-1	NA	TGCAGCGTTCTTCAGGGGTGGACTGAAGCTTTCTTT	CSVLQGWTEAFF
few	TRBV28	TRBJ2-1	NA	TGTGCCAGCAGTTTCGGGGTGCAGTTCTTC	CASSFGVQFF
few	TRBV5-1	TRBJ2-1	TRBD2	TGCGCCAGCCGACTAGCGGGAGGGCTCGATGAGCAGTTCTTC	CASRLAGGLDEQFF
few	TRBV6-5	TRBJ1-2	TRBD1	TGTGCCAGCAGTCGGGGACAGGGGAACTATGGCTACACCTTC	CASSRGQGNYGYTF
NA	TRBV6-1	TRBJ2-3	TRBD2	TGTGCCACCGGGACTAGCGTCCAAACAGATACGCAGTATTTT	CATGTSVQTDTQYF
NA	TRBV7-3	TRBJ2-5	TRBD2	TGTGCCAGCAGCCCCCGGACTAGCGGGACCTCAGGGGGCCAGTACTTC	CASSPRTSGTSGGQYF
few	TRBV2	TRBJ1-1	TRBD1	TGTGCCAGCAGTAGGACAGGTTTGGGGACTGAAGCTTTCTTT	CASSRTGLGTEAFF
few	TRBV30	TRBJ2-3	TRBD2	TGTGCCTGGAGTCCGTTCAACCCTGGTGGGAGGGAGTATTTT	CAWSPFNPGGREYF